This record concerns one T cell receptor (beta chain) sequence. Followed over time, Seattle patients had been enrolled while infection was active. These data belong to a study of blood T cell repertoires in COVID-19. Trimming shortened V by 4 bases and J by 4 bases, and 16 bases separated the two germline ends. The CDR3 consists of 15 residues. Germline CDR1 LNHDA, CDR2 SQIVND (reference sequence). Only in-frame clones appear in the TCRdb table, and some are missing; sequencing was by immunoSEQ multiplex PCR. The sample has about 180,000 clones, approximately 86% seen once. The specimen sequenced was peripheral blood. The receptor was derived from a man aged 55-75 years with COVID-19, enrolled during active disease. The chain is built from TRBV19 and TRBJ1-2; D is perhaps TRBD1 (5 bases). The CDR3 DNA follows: TGTGCCAGTAGTACCCCGGGGGATATCAGCTATGGCTACACCTTC. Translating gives CASSTPGDISYGYTF.